One sample yielded the 29 T cell receptor beta chains listed below, sequenced in a study of T-cell reconstitution after alpha-beta-depleted transplantation in children. Unique molecular identifiers were incorporated into the prepared TCRbeta library. From the PCR reads, TCRdb called clonotypes with MiXCR, one entry per CDR3 protein. This repertoire shows about 350,000 distinct CDR3 sequences, about an eighth found once; its top ten account for 3.5% to 4.5%. Sequenced material: PBMCs, taken from the stem cell graft. These receptors were obtained from a human donor who donated a stem cell graft to a child with Fanconi anemia.

The table lists this clonotype with many counts. The V and J genes are TRBV14 and TRBJ2-5; TRBD1 matches 7 bases. CDR3 length equals 19 residues. CDR1 and CDR2 from the germline V gene are SGHDN and FVKESK. V dropped 0 bases and J dropped 2; count of bases not matched to a gene: 15. CDR3 sequence reads: CASSQDPTEGARTQETQYF. CDR3 DNA: TGTGCCAGCAGCCAAGATCCGACCGAGGGGGCGCGGACTCAAGAGACCCAGTACTTC.

This chain connects TRBV6-2 or TRBV6-3 to TRBJ1-1; D gene unclear. This CDR3 is built from 15 residues. Germline-derived CDR1 and CDR2 are MNHEY and SVGEGT. V lost 4 bases, J lost 0 bases, and 12 bases lay in between. CDR3 loop: CASSWAGVMNTEAFF. The CDR3 DNA reads TGTGCCAGCAGTTGGGCAGGCGTGATGAACACTGAAGCTTTCTTT.

This clonotype has a count of ten or more. The gene calls are TRBV27 and TRBJ2-2; 12 bases align to TRBD1. The CDR3 is 16 residues long. Germline V CDR1 and CDR2: MNHEY, SMNVEV (reference sequence). Trimming took 7 bases from V and 5 from J; bases not matched to a gene: 8. The CDR3 sequence: CASTPLGQGATGELFF. CDR3 DNA: TGTGCCAGCACCCCACTGGGACAGGGGGCGACCGGGGAGCTGTTTTTT.

This clonotype was picked up a small number of times. V is TRBV27 and J is TRBJ1-1; a weak D match, TRBD1 (6 bases). CDR3 length: 13 residues. Germline assignment: CDR1 MNHEY and CDR2 SMNVEV (reference sequence). With 2 bases removed from V and 6 bases from J, the gap between germline ends came to 10 bases. This CDR3 reads CASSLQGRAEAFF. DNA for the CDR3: TGTGCCAGCAGTTTACAGGGGAGGGCTGAAGCTTTCTTT.

This clonotype has a handful of counts. V usage is TRBV20-1 and J usage is TRBJ2-3; 9 bases fit TRBD2. V was pared by 6 bases and J by 4 bases, with 8 bases of the junction left unmatched. This CDR3 spans 14 amino acids. Germline CDR1 is DFQATT and CDR2 is SNEGSKA (reference sequence). The CDR3 DNA reads as TGCAGTGCCGAGGCTAGCGGGGTGGCAGATACGCAGTATTTT. Translation: CSAEASGVADTQYF.

This clonotype is categorized as medium-sized. The V and J genes are TRBV12-3 or TRBV12-4 and TRBJ2-5, with D uncertain. Between the trimmed V and J ends, which lost 6 bases and 5 bases, there was a span of 7 bases. The CDR3 spans 11 residues. The CDR3 region has the DNA TGTGCCAGCAGCTTACGGGAGACCCAGTACTTC. It codes for CASSLRETQYF.

This clonotype has at least ten counts. The V and J genes are TRBV7-2 and TRBJ1-1, with TRBD1 identical over 8 bases. Looked up from germline, CDR1 is SGHTA and CDR2 is FQGNSA. The V gene end was trimmed by 1 base and the J gene end by 8 bases; junction bases not matched to a gene: 3. The CDR3 spans 13 residues. CDR3 coding DNA: TGTGCCAGCAGCTTAGGGACAGGGACCGAAGCTTTCTTT. This codes for CASSLGTGTEAFF.

In its sample, this clonotype was seen many times. This chain joins TRBV6-5 and TRBJ1-1; D remains unclear. Looked up from germline, CDR1 is MNHEY and CDR2 is SVGAGI. The V gene lost 2 bases and the J gene lost 0 bases, with 10 bases spanning the gap. The CDR3 extends over 15 amino acids. The CDR3 DNA reads TGTGCCAGCAGTTACCTTAGTCGATTGAACACTGAAGCTTTCTTT. Protein product: CASSYLSRLNTEAFF.

DNA for the CDR3: TGTGCCAGCAGGTACAGTGCGGGGGACAGGGGGTACAATGAGCAGTTCTTC. It translates to CASRYSAGDRGYNEQFF. V and J are TRBV4-2 and TRBJ2-1; 11 positions match TRBD1. J gave up 4 bases and V 6 bases, and 11 bases lay outside the gene matches. This CDR3 has 17 residues. Germline CDR1 LGHNA, CDR2 YNFKEQ.

This clonotype was counted only a few times. The chain links TRBV5-6 to TRBJ1-4, with 8 bases aligning to TRBD1. J lost 8 bases, V lost 3 bases, and 6 bases had no gene match. The CDR3 is made up of 14 amino acids. Looked up from germline, CDR1 is SGHDT and CDR2 is YYEEEE. The CDR3 region is CASSSGTGREKLFF. CDR3 coding DNA: TGTGCCAGCAGCTCGGGGACAGGACGGGAAAAACTGTTTTTT.

This rearrangement joins TRBV20-1 to TRBJ1-2, with D perhaps TRBD1 (5 bases). Germline-derived CDR1 and CDR2 are DFQATT and SNEGSKA (reference sequence). This CDR3 contains 14 residues. V was cut by 2 bases and J by 3 bases, with 13 bases left in between. The CDR3 DNA follows: TGCAGTGCTAGACTCCAGGGCCGTGACTATGGCTACACCTTC. Residues: CSARLQGRDYGYTF.

This clonotype was observed at least ten times. This chain uses TRBV4-3 with TRBJ1-3, with D possibly being TRBD1 (6 bases). The CDR3 covers 15 residues. CDR1 and CDR2 from the germline V gene are LGHNA and YSLEER. The V and J ends lost 1 base and 4 bases respectively, with 11 bases between them. The CDR3: CASSQGGGPGNTIYF. In DNA form, the CDR3 reads TGCGCCAGCAGCCAAGGGGGGGGGCCCGGAAACACCATATATTTT.

This chain connects TRBV10-2 to TRBJ1-2, with no clear D. The V end was cut by 10 bases, the J end by 2 bases, with 11 bases between. Looked up from germline, CDR1 is WSHSY and CDR2 is SAAADI. This CDR3 has 12 residues. The CDR3: CATSYSNYGYTF. As DNA, the CDR3 is TGCGCCACAAGTTACAGCAACTATGGCTACACCTTC.

CDR3 sequence reads: CASTWGGPSSYNEQFF. The CDR3 DNA sequence: TGTGCCAGCACCTGGGGTGGGCCTAGCTCCTACAATGAGCAGTTCTTC. V gene TRBV12-3 or TRBV12-4 combines with J gene TRBJ2-1, with D unclear. Deletions cut 7 bases from V and 0 bases from J, with 16 bases between. The CDR3 totals 16 residues.

This clonotype was counted many times. This sequence joins TRBV7-6 and TRBJ1-6; no definite D call. Germline-derived CDR1 and CDR2 are SGHVS and FNYEAQ. Trimming left V 1 base short and J 0 bases short, with 10 bases between. The CDR3 covers 17 residues. The CDR3 region has the DNA TGTGCCAGCAGCTTAGGGGCTGCTAGCTCCTATAATTCACCCCTCCACTTT. It translates to CASSLGAASSYNSPLHF.

This chain connects TRBV18 to TRBJ2-7, with TRBD1 identical over 8 bases. This CDR3 contains 15 residues. The V segment lost 3 bases and the J segment 4 bases; nucleotides outside the gene matches: 8. Germline CDR1 reads KGHSH; CDR2 reads LQKENI. The CDR3 is CASSPWTGKAYEQYF. The CDR3 DNA reads as TGTGCCAGCTCACCCTGGACAGGGAAGGCTTACGAGCAGTACTTC.

At least ten counts were recorded for this clonotype. This chain uses TRBV12-3 or TRBV12-4 with TRBJ2-3; a possible D gene is TRBD2 (5 bases). V lost 5 bases and J lost 11, with 17 bases in between. CDR3 length: 13 amino acids. The CDR3 sequence is CASSSSEGMGQYF. Here the CDR3 DNA reads TGTGCCAGCAGTAGCTCCGAGGGTATGGGGCAGTATTTT.

In its sample, this clonotype was seen a few times. V is TRBV11-2 and J is TRBJ2-3; 12 bases fit TRBD2. CDR1 and CDR2 (germline): SGHAT, FQNNGV. The junction had 11 bases not matched to a gene; V was cut back by 5 bases and J by 2 bases. This CDR3 comprises 18 residues. The CDR3 loop is CASSPTLLAGGITDTQYF. The CDR3 DNA follows: TGTGCCAGCAGCCCTACCCTCCTAGCGGGGGGGATCACAGATACGCAGTATTTT.

This clonotype has at least ten counts. The chain employs TRBV12-3 or TRBV12-4 and TRBJ2-2; D call uncertain. The length of the CDR3 is 14 residues. V lost 6 bases, J lost 0 bases, and 8 bases lay in between. Here the CDR3 DNA reads TGTGCCAGCAGAACGACAACGAACACCGGGGAGCTGTTTTTT. Protein product: CASRTTTNTGELFF.

This clonotype was seen at least ten times. The V gene is TRBV4-1, the J gene TRBJ2-5; 11 bases align to TRBD1. The germline gives CDR1 MGHRA, CDR2 YSYEKL. V lost 1 base to trimming and J lost 5 bases; unmatched junction nucleotides: 6. CDR3 length: 16 residues. This chain's CDR3 is CASSQGTGGLLETQYF. In DNA, the CDR3 is TGCGCCAGCAGCCAAGGGACAGGGGGCCTTCTCGAGACCCAGTACTTC.

The chain combines TRBV7-2 with TRBJ2-2, with TRBD2 matching 8 bases. Germline assignment: CDR1 SGHTA and CDR2 FQGNSA. Trimming cost V 3 bases and J 0 bases; bases outside gene matches: 6. The CDR3 totals 17 residues. The CDR3 DNA is TGTGCCAGCAGCTTCCTCGGGCGGGGGGCGAACACCGGGGAGCTGTTTTTT. Translation: CASSFLGRGANTGELFF. Using reference TRBV7-2 and TRBJ2-2 for the parts outside the CDR3, the full variable domain is GAGVSQSPSNKVTEKGKDVELRCDPISGHTALYWYRQSLGQGLEFLIYFQGNSAPDKSGLPSDRFSAERTGGSVSTLTIQRTQQEDSAVYLCASSFLGRGANTGELFFGEGSRLTVL.

This chain uses TRBV4-2 with TRBJ1-4, with D perhaps matching TRBD1 (6 bases). The CDR3 length is 16 residues. The V gene's germline CDR1 is LGHNA and CDR2 YNFKEQ. V was clipped by 0 bases and J by 0 bases, with 8 bases between them. CDR3 sequence reads: CASSQEEGATNEKLFF. In DNA, the CDR3 is TGTGCCAGCAGCCAAGAGGAGGGGGCAACTAATGAAAAACTGTTTTTT.

In its sample, this clonotype was seen a few times. The chain uses TRBV6-1 and TRBJ2-6; no firm D call. Germline-derived CDR1 and CDR2 are MNHNS and SASEGT. The CDR3 spans 15 residues. The V gene lost 2 bases and the J gene lost 0 bases, with 5 bases spanning the gap. The CDR3 region is CASSERHSGANVLTF. DNA of the CDR3: TGTGCCAGCAGTGAAAGGCACTCTGGGGCCAACGTCCTGACTTTC.

This clonotype was seen a handful of times. The chain is built from TRBV19 and TRBJ2-7; 8 bases align to TRBD1. Germline assignment: CDR1 LNHDA and CDR2 SQIVND (reference sequence). Unmatched junction bases numbered 5, after V lost 4 bases and J lost 6 bases. This CDR3 is 13 amino acids long. The CDR3 reads CASSTGGTGEQYV. The CDR3 DNA follows: TGTGCCAGTAGTACAGGGGGCACGGGCGAGCAGTACGTC.

This chain uses TRBV12-3 or TRBV12-4 with TRBJ1-1; D uncertain. Trimming cost V 7 bases and J 0 bases, with 15 bases left between them. The CDR3 is 15 residues long. Here the CDR3 reads CASTRRMNLNTEAFF. In DNA, the CDR3 is TGTGCCAGCACTAGACGGATGAATTTGAACACTGAAGCTTTCTTT.

The table lists this clonotype with many counts. The CDR3 DNA follows: TGCGCCAGCAGCGCAGGACAACTCGTGAACACTGAAGCTTTCTTT. Protein: CASSAGQLVNTEAFF. The chain couples TRBV5-1 to TRBJ1-1, with TRBD1 as a possible D gene (5 bases). CDR3 length equals 15 residues. In germline, CDR1 is SGHRS, CDR2 YFSETQ. Trimming removed 4 bases at V and 0 bases at J, with 13 bases between.

This clonotype was seen a handful of times. V gene TRBV11-1 combines with J gene TRBJ1-1; maybe TRBD1 (5 bases). The CDR3 length is 16 residues. CDR1 is SGHAT and CDR2 is FQDESV in the germline V gene (reference sequence). V gave up 0 bases and J gave up 4 bases, with 15 bases separating them. The CDR3 sequence: CASSLAFTSRGTEAFF. Here the CDR3 DNA reads TGTGCCAGCAGCTTAGCCTTTACATCGAGGGGCACTGAAGCTTTCTTT.

This clonotype was counted between two and nine times. The rearrangement joins TRBV27 to TRBJ2-2, with D perhaps matching TRBD2 (5 bases). Trimming shortened V by 5 bases and J by 5 bases, and 15 bases separated the two germline ends. This CDR3 has 15 residues. Germline V gene sequence: CDR1 MNHEY, CDR2 SMNVEV (reference sequence). In nucleotides, the CDR3 is TGTGCCAGCAGTACGGGGTGGGCACCTACCGGGGAGCTGTTTTTT. The encoded protein is CASSTGWAPTGELFF.

The V and J genes are TRBV5-6 and TRBJ1-5, with no clear D. The CDR3 contains 16 residues. Germline V CDR1 and CDR2: SGHDT, YYEEEE. Trimming removed 2 bases at V and 7 bases at J, with 19 bases between. CDR3 region: CASSFFLSPSRQPQHF. The CDR3 DNA sequence: TGTGCCAGCAGCTTCTTCTTGAGCCCCTCAAGGCAGCCCCAGCATTTT.